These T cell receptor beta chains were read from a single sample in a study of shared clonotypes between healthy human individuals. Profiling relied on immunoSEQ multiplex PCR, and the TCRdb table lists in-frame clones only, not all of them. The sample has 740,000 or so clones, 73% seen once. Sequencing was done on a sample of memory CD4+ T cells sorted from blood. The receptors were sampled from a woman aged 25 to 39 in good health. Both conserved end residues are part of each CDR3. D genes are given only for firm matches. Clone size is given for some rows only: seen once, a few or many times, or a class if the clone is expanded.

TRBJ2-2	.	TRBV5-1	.	TGCGCCAGCAGTGGCACCGGGGAGCTGTTTTTT	CASSGTGELFF
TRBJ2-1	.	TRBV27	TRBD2	TGTGCCAGCAGTGGGGGACTACTGGTTGATGAGCAGTTCTTC	CASSGGLLVDEQFF
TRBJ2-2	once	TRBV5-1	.	TGCGCCAGCAGCTTTAAGGGCCTGAACACCGGGGAGCTGTTTTTT	CASSFKGLNTGELFF
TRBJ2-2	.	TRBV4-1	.	TGCGCCAGCAGCCTCATTGTATGGAACACCGGGGAGCTGTTTTTT	CASSLIVWNTGELFF
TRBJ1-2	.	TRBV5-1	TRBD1	TGCGCCAGCAGCCTGGGACAGCTATTTAACTATGGCTACACCTTC	CASSLGQLFNYGYTF
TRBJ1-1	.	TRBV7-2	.	TGTGCCAGCAGCTTAGCGTATGGAGGCCGTGAAGCTTTCTTT	CASSLAYGGREAFF
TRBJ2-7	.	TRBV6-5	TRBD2	TGTGCCAGCAGTGGGACTAGCGGGGACTTTGACGAGCAGTACTTC	CASSGTSGDFDEQYF
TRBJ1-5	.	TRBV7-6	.	TGTGCCAGCAGCTTGAGGGGGGATAGCAATCAGCCCCAGCATTTT	CASSLRGDSNQPQHF
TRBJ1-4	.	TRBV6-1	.	TGTGCCACCTTGCCGAGGCAGGGCAGTGAAAAACTGTTTTTT	CATLPRQGSEKLFF
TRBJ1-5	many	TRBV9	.	TGTGCCAGCAGAGATAGAGGCCCTGGGAGCAATCAGCCCCAGCATTTT	CASRDRGPGSNQPQHF
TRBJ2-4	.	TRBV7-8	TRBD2	TGTGCCAGCAGCTTAGTCGCGGCGCTAGCGGGACCCAACATTCAGTACTTC	CASSLVAALAGPNIQYF
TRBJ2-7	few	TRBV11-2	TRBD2	TGTGCCAGCAGCTCAAAGCGGGAAAGCCTCTACGAGCAGTACTTC	CASSSKRESLYEQYF
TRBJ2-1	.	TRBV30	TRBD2	TGTGCCTGGAGCCACCCGGGACTAGCGGGAAATGAGCAGTTCTTC	CAWSHPGLAGNEQFF
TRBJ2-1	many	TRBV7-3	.	TGTGCCAGCAGCTTAATCCACCTCCAGGGCAATGAGCAGTTCTTC	CASSLIHLQGNEQFF
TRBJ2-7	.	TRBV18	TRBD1	TGTGCCAGCTCACCCCAAACGGGACAGGGCTACGAGCAGTACTTC	CASSPQTGQGYEQYF
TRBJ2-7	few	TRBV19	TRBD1	TGTGCCAGTAGTACGCTCGGGACAGGGTTGTACGAGCAGTACTTC	CASSTLGTGLYEQYF
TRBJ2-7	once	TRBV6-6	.	TGTGCCATTATAGGTTTTCCCTACGAGCAGTACTTC	CAIIGFPYEQYF
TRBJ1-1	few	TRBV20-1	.	TGCAGTGCTGAGAGAGGGACTGAAGCTTTCTTT	CSAERGTEAFF
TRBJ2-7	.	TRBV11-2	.	TGTGCCAGCAGCTTAGATGGGGGGACGGGTGAGCAGTACTTC	CASSLDGGTGEQYF
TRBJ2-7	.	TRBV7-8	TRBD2	TGTGCCAGCAGCGCCCCGGGGGGGGAGCAGTACTTC	CASSAPGGEQYF
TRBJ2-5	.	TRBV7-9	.	TGTGCCAGCAGCTGGGGACGCTTCGGGCAAGAGACCCAGTACTTC	CASSWGRFGQETQYF
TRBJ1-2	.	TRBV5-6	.	TGTGCCAGCAGCTTGGGTTCGATTGATAATGGCTACACCTTC	CASSLGSIDNGYTF
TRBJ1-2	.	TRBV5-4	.	TGTGCCAGCAGCTTTGAGGCGGGCTATGGCTACACCTTC	CASSFEAGYGYTF
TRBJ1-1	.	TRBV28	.	TGTGCCAGCAGTTTATCCCTACAGGGTCGCACTGAAGCTTTCTTT	CASSLSLQGRTEAFF
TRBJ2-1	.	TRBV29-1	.	TGCAGCTTTCTAGCGTTCGATGAGCAGTTCTTC	CSFLAFDEQFF
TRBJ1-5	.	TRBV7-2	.	TGTGCCAGCAGCTTAGGTCATAATCAGCCCCAGCATTTT	CASSLGHNQPQHF
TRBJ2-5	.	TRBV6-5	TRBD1	TGTGCCAGCACCGACGACAGGGGGAAGACCCAGTACTTC	CASTDDRGKTQYF
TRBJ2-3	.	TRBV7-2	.	TGTGCCAGCAGCGCCGGTACTAGTTTTTACACAGATACGCAGTATTTT	CASSAGTSFYTDTQYF
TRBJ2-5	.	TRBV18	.	TGTGCCAGCTCCCTCGGACAGCAAGAGACCCAGTACTTC	CASSLGQQETQYF
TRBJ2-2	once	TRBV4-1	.	TGCGCCAGCAGCCGTGAACCCGGGGAGCTGTTTTTT	CASSREPGELFF
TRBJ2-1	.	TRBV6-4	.	TGTGCCAGCAGTACTAGTACACGGGAGTCCTACAATGAGCAGTTCTTC	CASSTSTRESYNEQFF